Shown below are 27 T cell receptor beta chains from a single sample sequenced in a study of blood T cells in healthy people across ages. A second 7 to 11 cycle PCR used barcoded and J-beta primers. From the 5' RACE reads, TCRdb called clonotypes with MiXCR, one entry per CDR3 protein. This table has 600,000 to 1,000,000 distinct CDR3 sequences, just under 25% appearing once. In addition, the sample was reused for a study of T cells of mothers and their children.

Sequenced sample: blood. The receptors shown here come from a boy between 10 and 17 years old in good health.

A few counts support this clonotype. This chain links TRBV15 with TRBJ2-1; D not resolved. The CDR3 runs 16 residues. Germline loops: CDR1 LNHNV, CDR2 YYDKDF (reference sequence). The germline V and J ends were trimmed by 1 base and 0 bases, with 10 bases remaining between them. This CDR3 reads CATSRAGDGSYNEQFF. For the CDR3, the DNA is TGTGCCACCAGCAGAGCAGGCGACGGCTCCTACAATGAGCAGTTCTTC. The full variable domain, its missing parts supplied by reference TRBV15 and TRBJ2-1, is DAMVIQNPRYQVTQFGKPVTLSCSQTLNHNVMYWYQQKSSQAPKLLFHYYDKDFNNEADTPDNFQSRRPNTSFCFLDIRSPGLGDTAMYLCATSRAGDGSYNEQFFGPGTRLTVL.

This rearrangement joins TRBV10-3 to TRBJ2-1; 8 nucleotides agree with TRBD2. CDR1 is ENHRY, CDR2 SYGVKD, per germline. The CDR3 covers 15 residues. After removal of 6 bases from V and 6 bases from J, the junction contained 10 bases not matched to a gene. CDR3 sequence (DNA): TGTGCCATCAGATCGCCCGGGAGGGCCCGCAATGAGCAGTTCTTC. This encodes CAIRSPGRARNEQFF.

This clonotype was seen at least ten times. The rearrangement links TRBV7-8 to TRBJ2-5; 8 nucleotides align to TRBD2. The length of the CDR3 is 16 residues. The V segment lost 1 base and the J segment 1 base; nucleotides outside the gene matches: 5. Germline CDR1 is SGHVS and CDR2 is FQNEAQ. As DNA, the CDR3 is TGTGCCAGCAGCTTAGGACAGAGCGGGGGCCAAGAGACCCAGTACTTC. Its translation: CASSLGQSGGQETQYF.

The chain uses TRBV3-1 and TRBJ1-2, with D perhaps matching TRBD1 (5 bases). V lost 5 bases, J lost 3 bases, and 19 bases lay in between. The V gene's germline CDR1 is LGHDT and CDR2 YNNKEL (reference sequence). The CDR3 is made up of 16 amino acids. The CDR3 loop reads CASSDLGEGLHYGYTF. Written as DNA, the CDR3 is TGTGCCAGCAGCGATCTCGGGGAGGGACTCCACTATGGCTACACCTTC.

The V and J genes are TRBV20-1 and TRBJ2-7; 7 bases fit TRBD1. This CDR3 is built from 15 residues. CDR1 and CDR2 (germline): DFQATT, SNEGSKA (reference sequence). With V trimmed by 0 bases and J by 0 bases, 5 bases remained unmatched. CDR3 protein: CSARDPGQSSYEQYF. The CDR3 DNA sequence: TGCAGTGCTAGAGATCCGGGACAGTCCTCCTACGAGCAGTACTTC.

This clonotype was detected a few times. The chain is built from TRBV19 and TRBJ2-7; 8 nucleotides match TRBD2. The CDR3 has 13 residues. CDR1 and CDR2 (germline): LNHDA, SQIVND (reference sequence). Trimming removed 6 bases from V and 2 bases from J; junction bases left unmatched: 3. The CDR3 DNA sequence: TGTGCCAGTAGGGCGGGAGGTACCTACGAGCAGTACTTC. This sequence encodes CASRAGGTYEQYF. The whole variable domain, remainder taken from reference TRBV19 and TRBJ2-7, is DGGITQSPKYLFRKEGQNVTLSCEQNLNHDAMYWYRQDPGQGLRLIYYSQIVNDFQKGDIAEGYSVSREKKESFPLTVTSAQKNPTAFYLCASRAGGTYEQYFGPGTRLTVT.

This chain uses TRBV5-1 with TRBJ2-7; 9 bases agree with TRBD2. The J call may be faulty, since TRBJ2-1 better matches the DNA end. From germline, CDR1 is SGHRS and CDR2 YFSETQ. This CDR3 is built from 14 residues. CDR3 amino acids: CASTTGLAYNEQFF. DNA for the CDR3: TGCGCCAGCACCACCGGACTAGCGTACAATGAGCAGTTCTTC.

A note on this clonotype: At one boundary the junction diverges from the germline segment, which might be a read error. V gene TRBV19 combines with J gene TRBJ2-1; D is unresolved. Per germline, CDR1 LNHDA and CDR2 SQIVND (reference sequence). CDR3 length: 13 residues. The CDR3 region is CASSIGSYNEEFF. The CDR3 DNA sequence: TGTGCCAGTAGTATCGGGTCCTACAATGAGGAGTTCTTC.

The rearrangement links TRBV29-1 to TRBJ2-7; TRBD2 is a possible D gene (5 bases). CDR1 is SQVTM, CDR2 ANQGSEA, per germline. V gave up 7 bases and J gave up 6 bases, with 13 bases separating them. The CDR3 covers 11 residues. CDR3 sequence: CSASGSREQYF. The CDR3 nucleotides read TGCAGCGCCTCGGGGTCTCGCGAGCAGTACTTC.

This clonotype was found once. The chain carries TRBV4-3 and TRBJ2-1; 7 nucleotides align to TRBD2. CDR3 length: 21 amino acids. The trim removed 1 base at V and 6 bases at J, leaving 24 bases unmatched. CDR1 and CDR2 (germline): LGHNA, YSLEER. This chain's CDR3 is CASSQGWIRWWRRELINEQFF. DNA for the CDR3: TGCGCCAGCAGCCAAGGGTGGATAAGATGGTGGCGGCGGGAGTTAATCAATGAGCAGTTCTTC.

V gene TRBV7-9 combines with J gene TRBJ2-7; D might be TRBD1 or TRBD2, each matching 6 bases. Germline V lookup: CDR1 SEHNR, CDR2 FQNEAQ (reference sequence). The CDR3 covers 16 residues. V was pared by 5 bases and J by 1 base, with 18 bases between. The CDR3 coding sequence is TGTGCCAGCAGCCCCGGGGGAGGACAGCCTTCCTACGAGCAGTACTTC. Residues: CASSPGGGQPSYEQYF.

This clonotype was seen a handful of times. This chain links TRBV4-3 with TRBJ2-1; D is unresolved. The germline V gene encodes CDR1 LGHNA and CDR2 YSLEER. This CDR3 contains 13 residues. V was trimmed by 5 bases and J by 7 bases, leaving 12 bases between them. This CDR3 reads CASSLGTANEQFF. The CDR3 DNA follows: TGCGCCAGCAGCTTGGGCACTGCTAATGAGCAGTTCTTC.

This chain joins TRBV4-1 and TRBJ1-2, with D possibly being TRBD1 (5 bases). Trimming removed 5 bases at V and 13 bases at J, with 17 bases between. The CDR3 spans 12 residues. Germline values: CDR1 MGHRA, CDR2 YSYEKL. The CDR3 region is CASSERGPLLTF. CDR3 nucleotide sequence: TGCGCCAGCAGCGAACGGGGCCCTCTTCTCACCTTC.

The chain carries TRBV7-2 and TRBJ2-1; maybe TRBD1 (6 bases). Germline V gene lookup returns CDR1 SGHTA and CDR2 FQGNSA. This CDR3 region has 14 residues. With 6 bases removed from V and 5 bases from J, the gap between germline ends came to 14 bases. The CDR3 sequence is CASSPDRFHNEQFF. DNA for the CDR3: TGTGCCAGCAGTCCGGACAGATTCCACAATGAGCAGTTCTTC. Using reference TRBV7-2 and TRBJ2-1 for the parts outside the CDR3, the full variable domain is GAGVSQSPSNKVTEKGKDVELRCDPISGHTALYWYRQSLGQGLEFLIYFQGNSAPDKSGLPSDRFSAERTGGSVSTLTIQRTQQEDSAVYLCASSPDRFHNEQFFGPGTRLTVL.

V and J are TRBV29-1 and TRBJ2-5; D is possibly TRBD2 (5 bases). Trimming took off 6 bases at V and 7 bases at J, with 21 bases between the two ends. Germline V lookup: CDR1 SQVTM, CDR2 ANQGSEA. The CDR3 is 14 amino acids. DNA for the CDR3: TGCAGCGTACATCCTACTGGGGAAGGAGGGACCCAGTACTTC. Protein product: CSVHPTGEGGTQYF.

This chain uses TRBV12-3 or TRBV12-4 with TRBJ1-1; no clear D. The CDR3 contains 11 residues. V lost 8 bases and J 4 bases, leaving 8 bases between the germline ends. CDR3 in DNA: TGTGCCAGCGGCCCCGGCACTGAAGCTTTCTTT. This translates into CASGPGTEAFF.

This clonotype showed up just a few times. The chain carries TRBV28 and TRBJ2-1, with TRBD2 matching 8 bases. The J call is in doubt because the DNA end fits TRBJ2-5 better. This CDR3 contains 18 residues. CDR1 and CDR2 from the germline V gene are MDHEN and SYDVKM. CDR3 in DNA: TGTGCCAGCAGTACTTTTTCGGGGGGGCTCTCACGGGTGGAGACCCAGTACTTC. Amino acid sequence: CASSTFSGGLSRVETQYF.

The chain carries TRBV9 and TRBJ2-1; the D call may be TRBD1 or TRBD2 (6 bases each). V lost 5 bases, J lost 6 bases, and 12 bases lay in between. The CDR3 length is 13 residues. From germline, CDR1 is SGDLS and CDR2 YYNGEE. DNA of the CDR3: TGTGCCAGCAGTTGGGGGGCCTTCAATGAGCAGTTCTTC. It is translated as CASSWGAFNEQFF.

CDR3 bases: TGTGCCAGCAGTTTTCTAGCGGAGAAGGAAGATACGCAGTATTTT. Its translation is CASSFLAEKEDTQYF. The rearrangement links TRBV28 to TRBJ2-3; 7 bases match TRBD2. Losses at the gene ends were 3 bases for V and 5 bases for J; bases not matched to a gene: 8. The CDR3 is 15 residues long. Germline loops: CDR1 MDHEN, CDR2 SYDVKM. The variable domain in full, completed from reference TRBV28 and TRBJ2-3, reads DVKVTQSSRYLVKRTGEKVFLECVQDMDHENMFWYRQDPGLGLRLIYFSYDVKMKEKGDIPEGYSVSREKKERFSLILESASTNQTSMYLCASSFLAEKEDTQYFGPGTRLTVL.

This clonotype came up a few times. The chain carries TRBV5-1 and TRBJ2-5, with D possibly TRBD1 on 6 matching bases. The germline V gene has CDR1 SGHRS and CDR2 YFSETQ. This CDR3 has 15 amino acids. The ends were cut back, 0 bases at V and 4 bases at J, with 13 bases in the middle. CDR3 amino acids: CASSLAVRGRETQYF. The CDR3 DNA sequence: TGCGCCAGCAGCTTGGCGGTCAGGGGACGAGAGACCCAGTACTTC.

The CDR3 here is CSARDPASYSYEQYF. DNA for the CDR3: TGCAGTGCTAGAGATCCAGCGTCTTACTCCTACGAGCAGTACTTC. The chain carries TRBV20-1 and TRBJ2-5, with unresolved D. The J call is uncertain, as TRBJ2-7 better fits the DNA end. This CDR3 has 15 residues. Germline V gene lookup returns CDR1 DFQATT and CDR2 SNEGSKA (reference sequence).

Written as DNA, the CDR3 is TGTGCCAGCGAATTGGCAGGAGCGGCTAACACCGGGGAGCTGTTTTTT. This sequence encodes CASELAGAANTGELFF. The V gene is TRBV25-1, the J gene TRBJ2-2; tentatively, D is TRBD2 (5 bases). Trimming shortened V by 8 bases and J by 2 bases, and 18 bases separated the two germline ends. Germline-derived CDR1 and CDR2 are MGHDK and SYGVNS. This CDR3 is built from 16 residues.

There are a few counts of this clonotype. At one of its ends the junction is not consistent with the germline gene, which may arise from a read error. V is TRBV5-1 and J is TRBJ2-3, with TRBD1 as a possible D gene (5 bases). Per germline, CDR1 SGHRS and CDR2 YFSETQ. The CDR3 totals 17 residues. The CDR3 nucleotides are TGCGCCAGCAGCAAGGGGTCGGCAGCGAAGGGCACGGATACGCAGTATTTT. This translates into CASSKGSAAKGTDTQYF.

This chain links TRBV29-1 with TRBJ1-2; D remains unclear. CDR1 is SQVTM, CDR2 ANQGSEA, per germline. V was clipped by 7 bases and J by 1 base, with 10 bases between them. The CDR3 length is 12 residues. The DNA of the CDR3 is TGCAGCGCGGGGTCTCGTAACTATGGCTACACCTTC. Protein sequence: CSAGSRNYGYTF. The complete variable domain, with remaining parts taken from reference TRBV29-1 and TRBJ1-2, reads SAVISQKPSRDICQRGTSLTIQCQVDSQVTMMFWYRQQPGQSLTLIATANQGSEATYESGFVIDKFPISRPNLTFSTLTVSNMSPEDSSIYLCSAGSRNYGYTFGSGTRLTVV.

The V and J genes are TRBV20-1 and TRBJ1-3; 9 positions agree with TRBD1. CDR3 length: 14 residues. Germline CDR1 and CDR2: DFQATT and SNEGSKA (reference sequence). V lost 6 bases and J lost 0; bases outside the gene matches: 3. In nucleotides, the CDR3 is TGCAGTGCAAGGACAGGGGTCTCTGGAAACACCATATATTTT. Its protein product is CSARTGVSGNTIYF.

The J gene is TRBJ1-1, the V gene TRBV19, with TRBD1 matching 7 bases. From germline, CDR1 is LNHDA and CDR2 SQIVND (reference sequence). J was trimmed by 6 bases and V by 5 bases; bases with no gene match: 18. CDR3 size: 17 residues. CDR3 DNA sequence: TGTGCCAGTAGTCTCGAGGGGTTACAGGGGAGTCGCGCTGAAGCTTTCTTT. Protein sequence: CASSLEGLQGSRAEAFF.

The table lists this clonotype with many counts. CDR3 in DNA: TGCAGTGCTAGAGCCGAGGACAGGGGGCGCGGTAATGAAAAACTGTTTTTT. Amino acid sequence: CSARAEDRGRGNEKLFF. The chain joins TRBV20-1 to TRBJ1-4, with 11 bases fitting TRBD1. From germline, CDR1 is DFQATT and CDR2 SNEGSKA (reference sequence). Trimming cost V 1 base and J 4 bases; bases outside gene matches: 8. There are 17 residues in the CDR3.